This record covers a single T cell receptor beta chain. The data stem from a study of control samples from healthy donors and cancer patients. The repertoire was sequenced with immunoSEQ multiplex PCR; TCRdb's copy has only in-frame clones and lacks some. The sample yields roughly 170,000 clones, approximately 86% seen once. The CDR3 extends over 14 amino acids. V shed 5 bases, J shed 4 bases, and the junction held 7 bases outside the gene matches. Per germline, CDR1 LGHDT and CDR2 YNNKEL (reference sequence). The source of this sequence is a woman in her thirties in good health. Sequencing used blood. The chain has TRBV3-1 (or the pseudogene TRBV3-2) and TRBJ2-5, with 7 bases lining up with TRBD1. The CDR3 loop is CASSKGTERETQYF. The DNA for the CDR3 is TGTGCCAGCAGCAAGGGGACAGAGAGAGAGACCCAGTACTTC.